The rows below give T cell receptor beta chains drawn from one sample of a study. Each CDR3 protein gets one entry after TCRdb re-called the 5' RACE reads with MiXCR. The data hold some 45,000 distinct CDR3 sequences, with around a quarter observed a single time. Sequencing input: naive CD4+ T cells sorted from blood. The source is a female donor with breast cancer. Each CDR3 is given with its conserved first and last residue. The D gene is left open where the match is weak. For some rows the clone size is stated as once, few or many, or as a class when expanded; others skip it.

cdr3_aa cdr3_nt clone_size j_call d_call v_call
CASSVGARTDTQYF TGTGCCAGCAGCGTAGGTGCCCGCACAGATACGCAGTATTTT few TRBJ2-3 - TRBV9
CASSRIRDTQYF TGTGCCAGCAGCCGAATCAGGGATACGCAGTATTTT medium-sized TRBJ2-3 - TRBV7-2
CASNRDSRLDEQYF TGTGCCAGCAATCGGGACAGCCGGCTAGACGAGCAGTACTTC - TRBJ2-7 TRBD1 TRBV2
CASSSQAMGDEEQYF TGCGCCAGCAGTTCCCAGGCCATGGGAGATGAAGAGCAGTACTTC - TRBJ2-7 - TRBV5-1
CASSSGLGRGHQPQHF TGTGCCAGCAGTTCCGGGCTAGGCAGGGGCCATCAGCCCCAGCATTTT - TRBJ1-5 - TRBV28
CASSLGSNTGELFF TGTGCCAGCAGCTTAGGGTCGAACACCGGGGAGCTGTTTTTT - TRBJ2-2 - TRBV7-9
CSASFDNEQFF TGCAGTGCTAGCTTTGACAATGAGCAGTTCTTC once TRBJ2-1 - TRBV20-1
CASSQDQETQYF TGCGCCAGCAGCCAGGACCAAGAGACCCAGTACTTC medium-sized TRBJ2-5 - TRBV5-1
CASSLRLVGEQFF TGTGCCAGCAGCTTAAGGCTAGTTGGGGAGCAGTTCTTC - TRBJ2-1 - TRBV7-2
CASSSGTGDRPQHF TGTGCCAGCAGTTCCGGGACAGGGGACCGGCCCCAGCATTTT few TRBJ1-5 TRBD1 TRBV6-1
CASIPQGSTEVFF TGCGCCAGCATTCCTCAGGGGAGCACTGAAGTTTTCTTT - TRBJ1-1 - TRBV5-1
CASQGINSVMNTEAFF TGTGCCAGCCAAGGGATCAATTCAGTCATGAACACTGAAGCTTTCTTT - TRBJ1-1 - TRBV7-9
CASSFSISGNTIYF TGTGCCAGCAGCTTTTCAATCTCTGGAAACACCATATATTTT few TRBJ1-3 - TRBV7-2
CASSPQGARDEQYF TGCGCCAGCAGCCCCCAGGGGGCGCGAGACGAGCAGTACTTC - TRBJ2-7 TRBD1 TRBV5-1
CSAGLASPELLKNIQYF TGCAGTGCTGGACTAGCCTCTCCTGAGTTACTTAAAAACATTCAGTACTTC - TRBJ2-4 TRBD2 TRBV20-1
CASSLGLAGGHSYNEQFF TGCGCCAGCAGCTTAGGACTAGCGGGAGGACACTCCTACAATGAGCAGTTCTTC - TRBJ2-1 TRBD2 TRBV5-1
CASSGTGTGPSYEQYF TGTGCCAGCAGCGGCACCGGGACAGGTCCCTCCTACGAGCAGTACTTC - TRBJ2-7 TRBD1 TRBV9
CASSTLPPAYGYTF TGTGCCAGCAGCACACTTCCCCCCGCCTATGGCTACACCTTC few TRBJ1-2 - TRBV9
CASSQEALAGNEQFF TGTGCCAGCAGCCAAGAAGCGCTAGCGGGTAATGAGCAGTTCTTC - TRBJ2-1 TRBD2 TRBV4-2
CATSREGWYGYTF TGTGCCACCAGTAGGGAGGGATGGTATGGCTACACCTTC - TRBJ1-2 - TRBV24-1
CASSLSLGGPEAFF TGTGCCAGCAGCTTATCACTGGGGGGCCCTGAAGCTTTCTTT - TRBJ1-1 - TRBV11-2
CAGSQWTRTDTQYF TGTGCCGGCAGCCAGTGGACTAGAACAGATACGCAGTATTTT - TRBJ2-3 TRBD2 TRBV7-2
CASSGDRGILEETQYF TGTGCCAGCAGTGGGGACAGGGGAATTCTGGAGGAGACCCAGTACTTC many TRBJ2-5 TRBD1 TRBV6-2/TRBV6-3
CASSLGTSGYYNEQFF TGTGCCAGCAGCCTCGGGACTAGCGGATACTACAATGAGCAGTTCTTC - TRBJ2-1 TRBD2 TRBV5-4
CASSLEVGAAGELFF TGTGCCAGCAGCTTAGAAGTGGGGGCGGCCGGGGAGCTGTTTTTT - TRBJ2-2 - TRBV7-2
CASSYSTGDAHYEQYF TGTGCCAGCAGTTACTCGACAGGCGATGCGCACTACGAGCAGTACTTC - TRBJ2-7 - TRBV6-2/TRBV6-3
CSARETEQGTETFF TGCAGTGCTAGAGAGACAGAGCAGGGTACTGAAACTTTCTTT - TRBJ1-1 - TRBV20-1
CASSNRGRGTEAFF TGCGCCAGCAGCAACAGGGGGCGTGGTACTGAAGCTTTCTTT few TRBJ1-1 TRBD1 TRBV5-1
CASSEGAAYNEQFF TGTGCCAGCAGCGAGGGGGCCGCCTACAATGAGCAGTTCTTC few TRBJ2-1 TRBD1 TRBV7-3
CASSDMGTIGNQPQHF TGTGCCAGCAGTGATATGGGGACAATCGGCAATCAGCCCCAGCATTTT few TRBJ1-5 - TRBV6-1
CASSVEGTAPGYGYTF TGTGCCAGCAGCGTAGAAGGGACCGCGCCGGGGTATGGCTACACCTTC few TRBJ1-2 - TRBV9
CASSKLPTSYGYTF TGTGCCAGCAGTAAACTACCGACCTCCTATGGCTACACCTTC - TRBJ1-2 - TRBV12-3/TRBV12-4
CASSLSGLGAIYEQYF TGTGCCAGCAGCTTGTCGGGGTTGGGGGCCATCTACGAGCAGTACTTC few TRBJ2-7 - TRBV7-9
CASSSGRGYEQYF TGTGCCAGCAGCTCGGGACGGGGTTACGAGCAGTACTTC - TRBJ2-7 - TRBV7-9
CASSDSTGVAEQFF TGTGCCAGCAGTGACTCAACAGGGGTGGCTGAGCAGTTCTTC - TRBJ2-1 TRBD1 TRBV25-1
CASSQDSPSKGQGAVNTEAFF TGTGCCAGCAGCCAAGATTCTCCCTCTAAAGGACAGGGGGCCGTGAACACTGAAGCTTTCTTT few TRBJ1-1 TRBD1 TRBV3-1
CAISEVVPGQGYQPQHF TGTGCCATCAGTGAAGTCGTCCCGGGACAGGGATACCAGCCCCAGCATTTT few TRBJ1-5 TRBD1 TRBV10-3
CASSFGAANYGYTF TGTGCCAGCAGCTTCGGGGCAGCTAACTATGGCTACACCTTC - TRBJ1-2 - TRBV5-6
CSYRSGYRDTQYF TGCAGCTATCGGAGCGGGTATAGGGATACGCAGTATTTT few TRBJ2-3 - TRBV29-1
CASSLISGQYQETQYF TGTGCCAGCAGCTTAATTAGCGGCCAGTACCAAGAGACCCAGTACTTC few TRBJ2-5 - TRBV7-2
CASSPQDNTGDEQFF TGTGCCAGCAGTCCCCAGGACAACACCGGGGATGAGCAGTTCTTC many TRBJ2-1 - TRBV28
CSAPDQTSGQYNEQFF TGCAGTGCCCCGGATCAGACTAGCGGGCAGTATAATGAGCAGTTCTTC - TRBJ2-1 TRBD2 TRBV20-1
CASSQERLNTGELFF TGCGCCAGCAGCCAAGAAAGACTCAACACCGGGGAGCTGTTTTTT many TRBJ2-2 - TRBV4-3
CASSSPPSGKETQYF TGTGCCAGCAGTTCCCCCCCCAGCGGGAAAGAGACCCAGTACTTC few TRBJ2-5 TRBD2 TRBV6-5
CASSEFGTVNTEAFF TGTGCCAGCAGTGAGTTTGGGACAGTGAACACTGAAGCTTTCTTT - TRBJ1-1 TRBD1 TRBV25-1
CASSPQSVGNTIYF TGTGCCAGCTCACCACAATCGGTTGGAAACACCATATATTTT few TRBJ1-3 - TRBV18
CASSGLASKETQYF TGCGCCAGCAGTGGACTAGCGAGTAAAGAGACCCAGTACTTC - TRBJ2-5 TRBD2 TRBV10-2
CASSENPGHGNTEAFF TGTGCCAGCAGCGAAAATCCGGGACACGGGAACACTGAAGCTTTCTTT - TRBJ1-1 - TRBV7-3
CASSAGGSLNTDTQYF TGTGCCAGCAGTGCCGGAGGGTCTCTAAACACAGATACGCAGTATTTT - TRBJ2-3 - TRBV27
CASISRAGQGSHEQYF TGTGCCAGCATCTCTAGGGCGGGACAGGGCTCCCACGAGCAGTACTTC few TRBJ2-7 TRBD1 TRBV6-5
CASSTGGPYEQYF TGTGCCAGCAGTACAGGGGGGCCCTACGAGCAGTACTTC few TRBJ2-7 TRBD1 TRBV2
CASSQSGGAYTEAFF TGTGCCAGCAGCCAATCAGGGGGCGCTTACACTGAAGCTTTCTTT - TRBJ1-1 TRBD1 TRBV7-3
CASSLAAGGGSTDTQYF TGCGCCAGCAGCTTGGCCGCGGGCGGGGGTAGCACAGATACGCAGTATTTT - TRBJ2-3 TRBD2 TRBV5-1
CASSGIRGRMNGYTF TGTGCCAGCAGCGGGATCAGGGGCAGGATGAACGGCTACACCTTC - TRBJ1-2 - TRBV11-2
CASSPKGNIQYF TGTGCCAGCAGCCCAAAGGGAAACATTCAGTACTTC few TRBJ2-4 - TRBV7-2
CASPGTGLYNEQFF TGTGCCAGCCCGGGGACAGGGCTCTACAATGAGCAGTTCTTC many TRBJ2-1 TRBD1 TRBV2
CASSLIDTQYF TGTGCCAGCAGCTTAATAGATACGCAGTATTTT few TRBJ2-3 - TRBV7-2
CASSLLNTGELFF TGTGCCAGCAGCTTACTGAACACCGGGGAGCTGTTTTTT few TRBJ2-2 - TRBV7-3
CASSFPSGSHTGELFF TGCGCCAGCAGCTTCCCCTCGGGCAGTCACACCGGGGAGCTGTTTTTT - TRBJ2-2 - TRBV5-1
CASSLGQFLSYEQYF TGTGCCAGCAGCCTTGGACAGTTTTTGTCCTACGAGCAGTACTTC - TRBJ2-7 - TRBV7-2